Below, 2 T cell receptor beta chains from the same sample are listed, as sequenced in a study of Ad26.COV2.S vaccination and SARS-CoV-2 variants. Measured with immunoSEQ multiplex PCR; TCRdb has only the in-frame clones, and not every one. The sample contains 100,000 or so clones, 60% to 85% of which appear only once. Sequenced here: peripheral blood, sampled after recovery from COVID-19. These receptors were collected from a human donor who had recovered from COVID-19.

V gene TRBV10-3 combines with J gene TRBJ1-4; D remains unclear. This CDR3 contains 13 residues. The V end was cut by 2 bases, the J end by 4 bases, with 5 bases between. The germline V gene has CDR1 ENHRY and CDR2 SYGVKD. The CDR3 coding sequence is TGTGCCATCAGTGAGACATATAATGAAAAACTGTTTTTT. Protein sequence: CAISETYNEKLFF.

The chain is built from TRBV28 and TRBJ2-7; TRBD2 agrees at 12 bases. CDR3 size: 15 residues. V shed 5 bases and J 2 bases; nucleotides not matched to a gene: 4. Per the germline V gene, CDR1 is MDHEN and CDR2 is SYDVKM. The CDR3 sequence is CASSPWTSGAYEQYF. The CDR3, as DNA: TGTGCCAGCAGTCCATGGACTAGCGGGGCCTACGAGCAGTACTTC.